This T cell receptor (beta chain) was sequenced in a study of T cell responses to AZD1222 COVID-19 vaccine (dated by TCRdb to 2020 to 2022). About the full investigation: A total of just over 230 trial participants underwent TCR sequencing, of whom approximately 200 had received two doses of AZD1222 and approximately 26 had received two doses of the MenACWY control vaccine. Trial participants were enrolled by age into 18-55, 56-69 and 70-plus year subgroups, with about 150, 27 and 61 TCR-sequenced participants respectively. The full study reports these points: Because no day 14 peak-response samples were available, the repertoires could be characterized only after the peak T cell response. Conclusions about previously exposed vaccinees are limited, since just six or seven AZD1222 recipients were seropositive for SARS-CoV-2 at baseline. The vaccine-associated CD4 TCRs covered the entire spike protein, and the dominant responses fell in regions 160-218 and 743-854. Reportedly, almost half of the unique spike-specific TCRs recognized epitopes lying outside the regions that are mutated in the B.1.351 and B.1.1.7 variants. Participants were mostly white British and included more females than males, and it was suggested by the authors that clonal diversity may have been underestimated. In the small 56-69-year group, the increase in depth fell short of significance, most likely because of low power. After two AZD1222 doses, both the breadth and the depth of spike-specific TCRs were significantly higher than at day 0 and than in MenACWY recipients.

The CDR3 regions of human TCRbeta chains were subjected to immunosequencing. The authors' analysis ran thus. Repertoire TCRs were checked for matches against a reference library of SARS-CoV-2-specific TCRs that had been generated using the MIRA antigen-specificity platform. Breadth was defined as the fraction of unique TCRs that were SARS-CoV-2-associated, and depth was defined as the fraction of total T cells that were SARS-CoV-2-associated. Using the MIRA data, each spike-specific TCR was mapped to the spike region that the TCR reacts to and placed in a CD4 or CD8 class. Log10-transformed breadth and depth values were compared by one-way ANOVA with Sidak's multiple comparisons tests. TCRdb provides this immuneACCESS table in a form limited to in-frame rearrangements. Some clones are lacking; in checked studies, under half of them reflect an unresolved V gene, and why the rest are absent is not known. D and trimming were read from the DNA, whereas the V and J calls and clone size are those reported in that table. This sample is represented by roughly 200,000 clones; less than 95% of them were singletons. Around 1.5% of the sample rests with the top ten.

The CDR3 starts with the cysteine, ends with the phenylalanine, and has 11 residues. Only the CDR3 DNA stays, 33 bases, in frame from base 1. CDR1 and CDR2 (WNHNN, SYGVQD) derive from the germline V gene (reference sequence). V is reduced by 6 bases and J by 6 bases, leaving a spacing of 9 bases between them. Concerning this clone itself: It lacks a known antigen. Base quality data are lacking; no much larger clone is found one base away.

The time point label for this specimen denotes: about 28 days (+/-7) after the second vaccine dose. The intended sense of this specimen's treatment or condition label: meningococcal conjugate vaccine given as trial control. The vaccinee samples were drawn from two UK trials, COV001 and COV002, one of which was a single-blind randomized controlled phase 2/3 trial testing AZD1222 (ChAdOx1 nCoV-19) in healthy adults. Trial participant PBMC samples were collected at day 0 and day 28 after the second dose for TCRbeta chain sequencing. The chain employs TRBV10-1 and TRBJ2-7; the D gene cannot be resolved reliably. This receptor was taken from an adult who received the MenACWY meningococcal vaccine as a control. The starting material was peripheral blood, obtained 28 days after the second dose of the MenACWY control vaccine. The CDR3 region reads CASSREGEQYF. In nucleotides, the sequence is TGCGCCAGCAGCCGCGAAGGCGAGCAGTACTTC.